Below are 11 T cell receptor beta chains sequenced from a single sample in a study of shared clonotypes between healthy human individuals. Only CD45RO-negative cells positively selected for CCR7 counted as naive CD8 cells, so terminally differentiated effector memory CD45RA+ cells were excluded. The method was immunoSEQ multiplex PCR; TCRdb's version includes in-frame clones alone and lacks a portion of them. The sample has 630,000 or so clones, about 98% seen once; the top ten hold around 0.3%. What was sequenced was naive CD8+ T cells sorted from blood. The receptors stem from a man aged 25-45 years in good health.

CDR3 DNA sequence: TGTGCCAGCACAGAGGACAGTAGCTCCTACAATGAGCAGTTCTTC. Its translation is CASTEDSSSYNEQFF. The rearrangement links TRBV6-1 to TRBJ2-1; D is possibly TRBD1 (6 bases). The CDR3 consists of 15 residues. Germline loops: CDR1 MNHNS, CDR2 SASEGT. V was clipped by 7 bases and J by 0 bases, with 13 bases between them.

This clone appeared a single time. V is TRBV6-1 and J is TRBJ1-1; D not resolved. The V end lost 2 bases, the J end lost 7 bases, and 11 bases lay between the germline ends. The germline V gene encodes CDR1 MNHNS and CDR2 SASEGT. The CDR3 loop spans 13 amino acids. The CDR3: CASSEFGGREAFF. The CDR3 nucleotides are TGTGCCAGCAGTGAATTCGGCGGCCGTGAAGCTTTCTTT.

This sequence joins TRBV7-9 and TRBJ2-5; TRBD2 might be the D (5 bases). CDR1 and CDR2 from the germline V gene are SEHNR and FQNEAQ (reference sequence). The CDR3 is 13 amino acids. V was pared by 1 base and J by 4 bases, with 7 bases between. CDR3 sequence (DNA): TGTGCCAGCAGCTTAGATGAGGGAGAGACCCAGTACTTC. Protein sequence: CASSLDEGETQYF.

V and J are TRBV5-1 and TRBJ1-1, with 10 positions matching TRBD1. V shed 0 bases, J shed 1 base, and the junction held 6 bases outside the gene matches. Germline V gene sequence: CDR1 SGHRS, CDR2 YFSETQ. The CDR3 has 17 residues. This CDR3 is CASSLAGQGVRNTEAFF. The DNA for the CDR3 is TGCGCCAGCAGCTTGGCCGGACAGGGGGTAAGGAACACTGAAGCTTTCTTT.

The genes are TRBV12-5 and TRBJ2-1, with 8 bases that match TRBD1. This CDR3 spans 16 amino acids. Germline CDR1 and CDR2: LGHNT and FRNRAP. V was clipped by 6 bases and J by 9 bases; unmatched bases: 16. CDR3 protein: CASGLGQGAPIVEQFF. The CDR3 DNA reads TGTGCTAGTGGCCTGGGGCAGGGGGCGCCGATCGTTGAGCAGTTCTTC.

The J gene is TRBJ2-1, the V gene TRBV7-9; D gene ambiguous. Trimming took off 5 bases at V and 6 bases at J, with 8 bases between the two ends. CDR1 is SEHNR, CDR2 FQNEAQ, per germline (reference sequence). The CDR3 has 12 amino acids. CDR3 DNA sequence: TGTGCCAGCAGCCGGAAGGGCAATGAGCAGTTCTTC. Translating it yields CASSRKGNEQFF. Full variable domain (outside the CDR3, taken from reference TRBV7-9 and TRBJ2-1): DTGVSQNPRHKITKRGQNVTFRCDPISEHNRLYWYRQTLGQGPEFLTYFQNEAQLEKSRLLSDRFSAERPKGSFSTLEIQRTEQGDSAMYLCASSRKGNEQFFGPGTRLTVL.

J is TRBJ2-3 and V is TRBV7-2, with TRBD2 matching 8 bases. V shed 3 bases and J 0 bases; nucleotides not matched to a gene: 5. In germline, CDR1 is SGHTA, CDR2 FQGNSA. This CDR3 has 16 residues. This CDR3 reads CASSFNRGGSTDTQYF. CDR3 DNA: TGTGCCAGCAGCTTTAATCGGGGGGGAAGCACAGATACGCAGTATTTT. Complete variable domain (other parts from reference TRBV7-2 and TRBJ2-3): GAGVSQSPSNKVTEKGKDVELRCDPISGHTALYWYRQSLGQGLEFLIYFQGNSAPDKSGLPSDRFSAERTGGSVSTLTIQRTQQEDSAVYLCASSFNRGGSTDTQYFGPGTRLTVL.

The rearrangement uses TRBV29-1 and TRBJ1-2, with TRBD1 as a possible D gene (6 bases). Germline CDR1 is SQVTM and CDR2 is ANQGSEA. Trimming removed 3 bases at V and 4 bases at J, with 12 bases between. The CDR3 has 13 residues. The CDR3 region has the DNA TGCAGCGTTGACGGACAGACGGTCTATGGCTACACCTTC. This codes for CSVDGQTVYGYTF. The full variable domain, completed using reference TRBV29-1 and TRBJ1-2, is SAVISQKPSRDICQRGTSLTIQCQVDSQVTMMFWYRQQPGQSLTLIATANQGSEATYESGFVIDKFPISRPNLTFSTLTVSNMSPEDSSIYLCSVDGQTVYGYTFGSGTRLTVV.

With respect to this clone: Other nucleotide sequences in the sample specify the same CDR3. The chain carries TRBV5-1 and TRBJ2-1; TRBD2 is a possible D gene (6 bases). The V end lost 1 base, the J end lost 6 bases, and 8 bases lay between the germline ends. The length of the CDR3 is 13 residues. Looked up from germline, CDR1 is SGHRS and CDR2 is YFSETQ. DNA for the CDR3: TGCGCCAGCAGCTTGTTCGGGGGCAATGAGCAGTTCTTC. Protein: CASSLFGGNEQFF.

The chain employs TRBV15 and TRBJ2-1; 7 bases align to TRBD1. The germline gives CDR1 LNHNV, CDR2 YYDKDF (reference sequence). This CDR3 has 14 residues. V was clipped by 1 base and J by 7 bases; unmatched bases: 4. CDR3 sequence reads: CATSRVTGVNEQFF. CDR3 nucleotide sequence: TGTGCCACCAGCAGAGTAACAGGGGTAAATGAGCAGTTCTTC. The variable domain in full, completed from reference TRBV15 and TRBJ2-1, reads DAMVIQNPRYQVTQFGKPVTLSCSQTLNHNVMYWYQQKSSQAPKLLFHYYDKDFNNEADTPDNFQSRRPNTSFCFLDIRSPGLGDTAMYLCATSRVTGVNEQFFGPGTRLTVL.

The chain employs TRBV4-3 and TRBJ2-7; TRBD1 matches 7 bases. Germline V lookup: CDR1 LGHNA, CDR2 YSLEER. This CDR3 spans 14 amino acids. Losses at the gene ends were 3 bases for V and 2 bases for J; bases not matched to a gene: 4. CDR3 loop: CASSQSGGTYEQYF. The CDR3 DNA reads TGCGCCAGCAGCCAGTCAGGGGGTACCTACGAGCAGTACTTC.